This record covers a single T cell receptor (beta chain). Other DNA sequences in this sample translate to the same CDR3. Data came from immunoSEQ multiplex PCR; TCRdb stores just in-frame clones and leaves some out. The sample records about 560,000 clones, around 78% being singletons. Germline V lookup: CDR1 KGHSY, CDR2 FQNENV. This CDR3 comprises 13 residues. V lost 0 bases and J lost 1, with 3 bases in between. This sample is part of a study of shared clonotypes between healthy human individuals. The chain carries TRBV16 and TRBJ1-1; no firm D call. Sequencing input: PBMCs. The TCR was taken from a woman between 40 and 50 years old in good health. Some clones in this sample may be carry-over from other donors' samples. The CDR3 region has the DNA TGTGCCAGCAGCCAATCTGGGAACACTGAAGCTTTCTTT. Its translation is CASSQSGNTEAFF.